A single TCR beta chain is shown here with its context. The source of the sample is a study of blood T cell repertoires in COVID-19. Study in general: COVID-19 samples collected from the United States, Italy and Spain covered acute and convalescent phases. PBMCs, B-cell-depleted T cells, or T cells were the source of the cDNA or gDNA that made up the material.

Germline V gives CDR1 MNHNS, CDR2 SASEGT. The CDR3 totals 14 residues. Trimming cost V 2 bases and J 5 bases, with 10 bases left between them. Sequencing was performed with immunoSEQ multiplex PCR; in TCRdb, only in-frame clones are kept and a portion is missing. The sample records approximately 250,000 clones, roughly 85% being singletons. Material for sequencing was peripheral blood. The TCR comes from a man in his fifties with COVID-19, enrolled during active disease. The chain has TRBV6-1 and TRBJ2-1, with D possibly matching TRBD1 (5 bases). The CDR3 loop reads CASSEQGVHNEQFF. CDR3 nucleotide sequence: TGTGCCAGCAGTGAACAGGGTGTGCACAATGAGCAGTTCTTC.